Below are 3 T cell receptor beta chains sequenced from a single sample in a study of blood T cell repertoires in COVID-19. Using immunoSEQ multiplex PCR, the repertoire was profiled, and TCRdb retains in-frame clones only, with some absent. The data contain around 260,000 clones, about 89% of them singletons. Sample: peripheral blood. These TCRs come from a man aged 35 to 55 who had recovered from COVID-19.

A single count supports this clone. This chain uses TRBV3-1 (or the pseudogene TRBV3-2) with TRBJ2-3; 12 bases map to TRBD2. Germline CDR1 reads LGHDT; CDR2 reads YNNKEL (reference sequence). After removal of 1 base from V and 4 bases from J, the junction contained 3 bases not matched to a gene. This CDR3 spans 16 amino acids. The CDR3 is CASSQGLAGAPDTQYF. The DNA of the CDR3 is TGTGCCAGCAGCCAAGGACTAGCGGGAGCCCCAGATACGCAGTATTTT.

This clone was observed a few times. This rearrangement joins TRBV5-1 to TRBJ1-6, with 9 bases matching TRBD1. Germline V gene lookup returns CDR1 SGHRS and CDR2 YFSETQ. V shed 3 bases and J 7 bases; nucleotides not matched to a gene: 5. CDR3 length equals 15 residues. The CDR3 region has the DNA TGCGCCAGCAGCTCTACGGGACAGGGCAATTCACCCCTCCACTTT. It yields the protein CASSSTGQGNSPLHF.

The chain carries TRBV5-6 and TRBJ2-7; D remains unclear. The CDR3 has 16 residues. Per the germline V gene, CDR1 is SGHDT and CDR2 is YYEEEE. V was shortened by 2 bases and J by 1 base, with 16 bases between the two germline ends. CDR3 DNA: TGTGCCAGCAGCTTTCACGGGTCCAGCGTATCCTACGAGCAGTACTTC. Encoded protein: CASSFHGSSVSYEQYF.